What follows describes a single T cell receptor (beta chain). The data derive from a study of CD8+ T cells in alopecia areata. V was clipped by 6 bases and J by 5 bases; unmatched bases: 7. Per the germline V gene, CDR1 is SGHAT and CDR2 is FQNNGV. There are 14 residues in the CDR3. RNA extraction was followed by reverse transcription into cDNA, which acted as the sequencing template. The table came from immunoSEQ multiplex PCR; TCRdb's copy has only in-frame clones and leaves some out. The sample yields approximately 90,000 clones, approximately 70% seen once. As to treatment: oral pan-JAK inhibitor, 5-10 mg twice daily.

This material consisted of CD8+ T cells sorted from blood, taken at approximately week 42, from a patient treated with tofacitinib. The TCR comes from a human donor with alopecia areata. The chain carries TRBV11-2 and TRBJ2-7; 10 bases map to TRBD1. The CDR3, as DNA: TGTGCCAGCAGTTCCGGGACAGGGGTCAACGAGCAGTACTTC. This gives the protein CASSSGTGVNEQYF.